This note documents a single TCR beta chain sequence. This receptor's antigen is unknown. One base away there is no much larger clone; base qualities are not given. Library preparation used the immunoSEQ multiplex PCR assay. The multiplex PCR relied on a mix of 60 forward primers for TCR Vbeta segments and 13 reverse primers for TCR Jbeta segments. The CDR3 region of rearranged TCR beta genes was amplified from genomic DNA by a multiplex PCR assay. The Illumina HiSeq System was used to sequence the amplified TCR beta libraries as 87-base-pair reads. The authors' analysis ran thus. In a later analysis, roughly 80 million unique TCR beta chains were counted across the roughly 610 repertoires, and roughly 11 million of these chains were shared by at least two donors. Raw reads were error-corrected and collapsed into unique sequences by a nearest-neighbor algorithm in which closely related sequences were merged to remove PCR and sequencing errors. To assign V, D and J gene segments, CDR3 sequences were aligned to IMGT reference sequences. For a sequence to be retained, a match of at least six nucleotides was required to both a V gene segment and a J gene segment. A rearrangement was called productive if the CDR3 had no stop codons and remained in frame with V and J, and every other rearrangement was called non-productive. CDR3 was defined by IMGT convention, running from the second conserved V-encoded cysteine to the conserved J-encoded phenylalanine. The earlier analysis of about 590 of the donors excluded sequences that lacked an unambiguous match to a single V gene segment. An earlier analysis of just under 600 of the donors called V segments functional above 56.7% productive rearrangements and segregating when the between-donor standard deviation exceeded 5%. A statistical classification framework was built to diagnose cytomegalovirus status from the catalog of TCR beta chain sequences. In a later analysis, V and J genes were assigned by comparing TCR nucleotide sequences against IMGT/GENE-DB human TR gene sequences. In a later analysis, CDR3 sequences and most-parsimonious VDJ recombination scenarios were assigned using the TCRdist pipeline. A later analysis defined each TCR beta chain by its CDR3 amino acid sequence plus V-gene family, and excluded reads lacking a unique V-gene family. To address suspected cross-contamination and a sequencing artifact, a later analysis removed 592 highly shared, low-generation-probability nucleotide sequences. In a later analysis, a clonal expansion index was calculated for each public chain from normalized within-repertoire ranks of inferred template counts. In a later analysis, generation probabilities were computed with a VDJ recombination model fitted to out-of-frame rearrangements, and the resulting probabilities were checked against IGoR. In a later analysis, hypergeometric tests were used to score TCR-TCR, TCR-HLA and TCR-CMV co-occurrence, with a repertoire-size bias correction applied to TCR pairs. To estimate false discovery rates, a later analysis permuted the HLA or CMV assignments 20 times. In a later analysis, co-occurring TCRs were grouped using DBSCAN, and TCRdist sequence similarity was added for clustering within HLA-allele-positive subsets. Repertoires with fewer than 30,000 or more than 120,000 public chains, plus five repertoires with anomalous nucleotide sharing, were excluded from co-occurrence clustering. The immuneACCESS repertoire file appears here via TCRdb, limited to in-frame rearrangements. These files lack a portion of the clones; in checked studies, under half of the deficit traces to unresolved V genes, and the cause of the others is not known. V, J and clone size derive from that table, while D and trimming were established from the DNA sequence. The sample records more than 110,000 clones, roughly 77% of which are singletons. The leading ten clones occupy around 3.1% of the sample.

There are 15 amino acids in the CDR3, from cysteine to phenylalanine inclusive. Only the CDR3 portion is preserved as DNA: 45 bases, with reading frame beginning at the first base. CDR1 SNHLY and CDR2 FYNNEI were looked up in the germline V gene. The junction shows trimming of 2 bases on V and 5 bases on J, and the gene matches do not reach 6 bases of it. The data belong to a study of cytomegalovirus exposure and HLA in healthy donors (dated by TCRdb to the late 2010s). About the full investigation: An earlier analysis of roughly 570 of the donors reported 250 to 350 Gb of sequence data and around 110 million unique TCR beta sequences obtained from roughly 170 million T cells. An early release that covered about 640 HLA-typed donors contained approximately 300 gigabases of sequencing data and 80 million or so unique TCR sequences. Of the 350 to 400 genotyped donors, about 80% fell in the genetic ancestry cluster associated with self-reported Caucasian donors. The study aimed to test whether cataloging public T cell receptors could reveal signatures of past pathogen exposure. The study profiled the T cell repertoires of 500 to 800 subjects by immunosequencing and related them to cytomegalovirus serostatus. Along with the approximately 620-subject first cohort, a separate validation cohort of 120 different subjects was used. High-throughput TCR immunosequencing, statistical association of individual TCRs with disease status, and machine learning were combined to predict cytomegalovirus infection status. To study patterns of TCR occurrence, a later analysis re-analyzed previously published TCR beta repertoires from 600 to 750 donors and added high-resolution HLA genotyping. The later analysis used no new phenotypic data to find candidate immune exposures, relying instead on TCR beta sequences and their occurrence across donors. In an earlier analysis of a few hundred of the donors, high-throughput TCR beta sequencing was used to judge whether each TCR beta V gene segment behaved as functional or pseudogenic. Donor age, sex, ethnicity and CMV serostatus were collected together with the repertoire data. A later genetic analysis took genome-wide SNP genotypes for about 65% of the 666 donors and used that subset as a discovery cohort. Every discovery cohort repertoire had been produced on one sequencing platform. HLA typing included class I and class II loci at four-digit resolution. The number of typed donors differed by locus: about 620-640 for A, B, C, DRB1 and DQB1; some 500 for DQA1; approximately 600 for DPA1; and roughly 470 for DPB1. Roughly five DR-DQ haplotypes were treated as single units for association and clustering because of strong linkage in the cohort. Among a few hundred genotyped donors of the cohort, an average of approximately 230,000 unique TCR beta nucleotide sequences were sequenced per donor, about a sixth of them non-productive.

The cohort comprised 550 to 700 healthy bone marrow donors. At the time of sampling, all cohort members were nominally healthy, though unrecorded immune exposures were likely present. The donor was CMV seronegative and was included in the group of under 450 seronegative cohort members. Every donor gave a peripheral blood sample, and the peripheral blood mononuclear cells from that sample were used for TCR beta sequencing. The Qiagen DNeasy Blood Extraction Kit was used to extract genomic DNA from the blood cell samples. Overall study outcomes, separate from this receptor: Because counts were too low, about 17 rarely observed V segments, including chromosome 9 orphons, were excluded from the earlier analysis of 587 of the donors. While some public TCRs were present in many individuals, most TCR sequences turned up only very rarely across donors. A later analysis associated 16,951 TCR beta sequences with specific HLA alleles at a false discovery rate of 0.05. In this cohort, only TCR beta chains were sequenced, and detectable features were limited by the absence of alpha or paired-chain data. A later analysis found that most CMV-associated TCR beta chains appeared HLA-restricted, with HLA associations seemingly driven largely by CMV exposure. Immune exposure information for the cohort was limited to CMV serostatus. Linkage disequilibrium might explain the correlated functional status among segregating V segments, but an unknown experimental factor could not be ruled out. A total of 150 or so TCR beta chains were listed by the study as associated with cytomegalovirus. A later analysis found that HLA-associated TCR beta chains were more clonally expanded and had lower generation probabilities than equally common non-associated chains. In a later analysis, TCR association rates were found to vary across HLA loci, with the most associated TCRs seen for DRB1 alleles and the fewest for HLA-C alleles. Because some donors lacked HLA typing at each locus, the association tests relied only on the typed subset. When HLA alleles, especially DR and DQ, strongly co-occurred, attributing TCR associations to individual alleles was difficult. The authors suggested that the approach could potentially be generalized to other disease states and immunological phenotypes. In vitro tests confirmed that a few of the cytomegalovirus-associated TCR beta chains recognize cytomegalovirus antigens. A cluster of highly shared sequence variants was judged likely to be a technical artifact of the sequencing pipeline. A further reported finding was that TCR beta sequences accurately predicted the HLA-A and HLA-B alleles for most subjects in the first cohort. In an earlier analysis of roughly 500 of the donors, most TCR beta V segments appeared in productive rearrangements about 90% or about 30% of the time, broadly matching IMGT annotations. A later analysis reported that several top co-occurrence clusters appeared linked to parvovirus B19, influenza, CMV and Epstein-Barr virus. V-gene and J-gene trimming of TCR beta chains was associated with a missense DCLRE1C variant in a later genetic analysis, and the association was replicated in an independent cohort. Compared with the approximately 710-donor mean, donors in an Asian-associated ancestry cluster had fewer N-insertions in productive TCRs, according to a later genetic analysis. The classifier was reported to diagnose cytomegalovirus status with high specificity and sensitivity in both the original and validation cohorts. Presence/absence analyses assumed roughly uniform sequencing depth across donors, an assumption that may not hold. Some IMGT-functional V segments, including TRBV6-2 and TRBV6-3, could not be distinguished by the 87-base-pair reads and were therefore excluded.

Input material: PBMCs. Here the chain combines TRBV2 and TRBJ2-5, and 9 junction bases match TRBD1. This clonotype was sampled from a female donor in good health and CMV-seronegative. The DNA sequence reads TGTGCCAGCAGTGAAAACAGGGGGCGCGGGGAGACCCAGTACTTC. It encodes CASSENRGRGETQYF.